The clone carrying this T cell receptor (beta chain) was detected a few times. V lost 0 bases to trimming and J lost 3 bases; unmatched junction nucleotides: 8. This CDR3 is 16 amino acids long. The V gene's germline CDR1 is SGHRS and CDR2 YFSETQ. In the original analysis: Researchers report that nucleated cell counts were estimated from reference gene primer amplification. Produced via immunoSEQ multiplex PCR; TCRdb's table is partial and in-frame only. The V and J calls and clone size come from that table; D and trimming were worked out from the DNA. Of around 190,000 clones in the sample, approximately 80% were seen once. These data belong to a study of blood T cell repertoires in COVID-19.

This chain uses TRBV5-1 with TRBJ2-7; the match to TRBD1 covers 8 bases. The specimen was peripheral blood. The source is a human donor in a cohort sampled during active COVID-19. Here the CDR3 DNA reads TGCGCCAGCAGCTTGGGGCGACAGGGGACTTTCTACGAGCAGTACTTC. This gives the protein CASSLGRQGTFYEQYF.